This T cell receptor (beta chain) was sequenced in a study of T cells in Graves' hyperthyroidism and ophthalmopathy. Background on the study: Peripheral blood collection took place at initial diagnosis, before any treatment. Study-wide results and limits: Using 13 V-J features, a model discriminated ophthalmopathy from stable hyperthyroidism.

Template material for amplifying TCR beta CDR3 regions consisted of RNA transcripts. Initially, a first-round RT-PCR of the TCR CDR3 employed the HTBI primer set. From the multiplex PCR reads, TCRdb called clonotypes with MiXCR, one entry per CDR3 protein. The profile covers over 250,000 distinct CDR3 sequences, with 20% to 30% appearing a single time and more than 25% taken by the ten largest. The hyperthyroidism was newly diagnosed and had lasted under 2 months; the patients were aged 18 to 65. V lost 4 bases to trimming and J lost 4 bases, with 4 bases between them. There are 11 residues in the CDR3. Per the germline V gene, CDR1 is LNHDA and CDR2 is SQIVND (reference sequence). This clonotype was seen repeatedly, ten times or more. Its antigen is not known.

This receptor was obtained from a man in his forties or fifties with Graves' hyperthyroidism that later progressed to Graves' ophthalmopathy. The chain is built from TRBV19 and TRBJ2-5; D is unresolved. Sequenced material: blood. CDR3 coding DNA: TGTGCCAGTAGTAAAGGAGAGACCCAGTACTTC. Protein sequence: CASSKGETQYF.